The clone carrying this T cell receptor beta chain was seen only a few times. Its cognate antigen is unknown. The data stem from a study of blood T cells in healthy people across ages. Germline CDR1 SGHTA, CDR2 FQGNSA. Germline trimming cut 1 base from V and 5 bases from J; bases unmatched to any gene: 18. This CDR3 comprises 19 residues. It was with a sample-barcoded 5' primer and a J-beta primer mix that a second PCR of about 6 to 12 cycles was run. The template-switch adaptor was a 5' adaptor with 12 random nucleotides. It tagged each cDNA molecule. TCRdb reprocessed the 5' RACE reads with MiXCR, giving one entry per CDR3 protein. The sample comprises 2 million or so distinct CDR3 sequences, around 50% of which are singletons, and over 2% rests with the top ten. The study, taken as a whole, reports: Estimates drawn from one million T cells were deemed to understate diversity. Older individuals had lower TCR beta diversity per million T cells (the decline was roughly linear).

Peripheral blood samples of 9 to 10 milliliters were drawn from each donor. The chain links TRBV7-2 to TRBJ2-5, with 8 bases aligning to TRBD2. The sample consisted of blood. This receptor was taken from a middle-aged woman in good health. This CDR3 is CASSLGGGGKPIVMETQYF. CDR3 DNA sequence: TGTGCCAGCAGCTTAGGAGGCGGGGGGAAACCCATAGTTATGGAGACCCAGTACTTC.